There are a few counts of the clone carrying this T cell receptor beta chain. Donors were healthy HIV-negative adults without recent acute infections or vaccinations. Every one of the donors was a Caucasian adult that lived in Nashville, Tennessee. Genomic DNA of each subset was evenly split across several immunoSEQ plates. It was around 0.3 ug DNA, approximately 30,000 T cell genomes, that went into each replicate PCR of unsorted PBMC. Profiling relied on immunoSEQ multiplex PCR, and the TCRdb table lists in-frame clones only, not all of them. The sample gives fewer than 650,000 clones, around 80% of which show up once; around 11% is in the top ten. The sample originates from a study of shared clonotypes between healthy human individuals. Germline assignment: CDR1 SGHDT and CDR2 YYEEEE. Trimming pared 5 bases from V and 0 bases from J, leaving 15 bases between. CDR3 size: 16 residues.

This chain links TRBV5-6 with TRBJ2-1; perhaps TRBD2 as D (6 bases). The sequenced sample was PBMCs. This receptor was taken from a woman between 35 and 50 years old in good health. Some clones in this sample may be carry-over from other donors' samples. CDR3 sequence (DNA): TGTGCCAGCAGTTCTTTAGCGGATAGCTCCTACAATGAGCAGTTCTTC. Translation gives CASSSLADSSYNEQFF.